These 20 T cell receptor beta chains share one sample of origin, sequenced in a study of blood T cell repertoires in COVID-19. Libraries were prepared by immunoSEQ multiplex PCR; TCRdb keeps only in-frame clonotypes and omits some of them. The sample consists of 50,000 to 75,000 clones, under 80% of them appearing once. Sequenced sample: peripheral blood. These TCRs come from a human donor in a cohort sampled during active COVID-19.

This chain connects TRBV6-5 to TRBJ2-2, with D maybe TRBD1 (5 bases). Looked up from germline, CDR1 is MNHEY and CDR2 is SVGAGI. This CDR3 has 12 amino acids. Deletions cut 7 bases from V and 5 bases from J, with 8 bases between. CDR3 residues: CASIRETGELFF. CDR3 in DNA: TGTGCCAGCATCAGGGAAACCGGGGAGCTGTTTTTT.

The chain has TRBV21-1 and TRBJ1-1; the tabulated D call, TRBD1, remains unverified against the DNA. TRBV21-1 is labeled a pseudogene. The CDR3 has 16 amino acids. The CDR3: CASSKAGQTPLTEAFF. Here the CDR3 DNA reads TGTGCCAGCAGCAAAGCAGGACAGACCCCTTTGACTGAAGCTTTCTTT.

This chain links TRBV6-5 with TRBJ2-1, with 9 bases lining up with TRBD1. V lost 2 bases to trimming and J lost 8 bases; unmatched junction nucleotides: 7. CDR1 is MNHEY and CDR2 is SVGAGI in the germline V gene. The CDR3 contains 15 residues. The CDR3 DNA reads as TGTGCCAGCAGTTACACCGGGACAGGGCACCATGAGCAGTTCTTC. Translated, it gives CASSYTGTGHHEQFF.

The chain has TRBV28 and TRBJ2-2, with 11 positions matching TRBD2. With V trimmed by 3 bases and J by 7 bases, 4 bases remained unmatched. The CDR3 totals 15 residues. Germline V gene data show CDR1 as MDHEN and CDR2 as SYDVKM. Written as DNA, the CDR3 is TGTGCCAGCAGTTTCGAAACTAGCGGGAGCGGGGAGCTGTTTTTT. Protein: CASSFETSGSGELFF. Using reference TRBV28 and TRBJ2-2 for the parts outside the CDR3, the full variable domain is DVKVTQSSRYLVKRTGEKVFLECVQDMDHENMFWYRQDPGLGLRLIYFSYDVKMKEKGDIPEGYSVSREKKERFSLILESASTNQTSMYLCASSFETSGSGELFFGEGSRLTVL.

This chain links TRBV9 with TRBJ2-2, with 11 positions matching TRBD1. The trim removed 7 bases at V and 0 bases at J, leaving 2 bases unmatched. In germline, CDR1 is SGDLS, CDR2 YYNGEE. CDR3 length: 15 amino acids. The CDR3: CASGTGGANTGELFF. The CDR3 DNA reads as TGTGCCAGCGGGACAGGGGGTGCGAACACCGGGGAGCTGTTTTTT.

V usage is TRBV5-1 and J usage is TRBJ1-4, with 10 positions matching TRBD1. There are 15 residues in the CDR3. Germline V CDR1 and CDR2: SGHRS, YFSETQ. After removal of 1 base from V and 7 bases from J, the junction contained 4 bases not matched to a gene. CDR3 sequence: CASSLTGTGAEKLFF. Here the CDR3 DNA reads TGCGCCAGCAGCTTGACCGGGACAGGGGCTGAAAAACTGTTTTTT.

The rearrangement links TRBV2 to TRBJ1-1, with D possibly TRBD1 on 6 matching bases. The CDR3 length is 14 residues. V lost 3 bases to trimming and J lost 6 bases, with 14 bases between them. CDR1 and CDR2 from the germline V gene are SNHLY and FYNNEI. In nucleotides, the CDR3 is TGTGCCAGCAGTGAGCGGCAGGGGAGCGCTGAAGCTTTCTTT. It specifies CASSERQGSAEAFF.

V is TRBV5-1 and J is TRBJ1-4; D not resolved. Germline lookup yields CDR1 SGHRS and CDR2 YFSETQ. Trimming took off 4 bases at V and 5 bases at J, with 12 bases between the two ends. This CDR3 contains 14 residues. In nucleotides, the CDR3 is TGCGCCAGCAGCACCGGGAGCGGGAATGAAAAACTGTTTTTT. Protein sequence: CASSTGSGNEKLFF.

The chain uses TRBV7-8 and TRBJ1-5; D perhaps matches TRBD1 (6 bases). Germline V gene lookup returns CDR1 SGHVS and CDR2 FQNEAQ. Trimming pared 5 bases from V and 4 bases from J, leaving 18 bases between. The CDR3 extends over 16 amino acids. The CDR3 DNA is TGTGCCAGCAGCCTAAACTGGGGGCTGGGGAATCAGCCCCAGCATTTT. Encoded protein: CASSLNWGLGNQPQHF.

This chain links TRBV27 with TRBJ1-6, with TRBD1 matching over 7 bases. Losses at the gene ends were 4 bases for V and 7 bases for J; bases not matched to a gene: 13. CDR3 length: 17 amino acids. Germline CDR1 reads MNHEY; CDR2 reads SMNVEV (reference sequence). The CDR3 coding sequence is TGTGCCAGCAGTTCTCGCGAGGCGACAGGGCGGAATTCACCCCTCCACTTT. Residues: CASSSREATGRNSPLHF.

The V gene is TRBV30, the J gene TRBJ2-7; 12 bases line up with TRBD1. The CDR3 is 15 residues long. V lost 3 bases and J lost 10; bases outside the gene matches: 13. From germline, CDR1 is GTSNPN and CDR2 SVGIG (reference sequence). The CDR3: CAWSPAWGQGAFQYF. In nucleotides, the CDR3 is TGTGCCTGGAGCCCAGCCTGGGGACAGGGGGCTTTTCAGTACTTC.

V gene TRBV6-2 or TRBV6-3 combines with J gene TRBJ2-2; 7 bases agree with TRBD2. Germline V CDR1 and CDR2: MNHEY, SVGEGT. V was clipped by 6 bases and J by 0 bases; unmatched bases: 10. The CDR3 totals 17 residues. The CDR3 protein is CASSPRPSGPNTGELFF. CDR3 nucleotides: TGTGCCAGCAGCCCGAGGCCTAGCGGACCGAACACCGGGGAGCTGTTTTTT.

Points on this clone: Other DNA sequences in the same sample also yield this CDR3. V usage is TRBV30 and J usage is TRBJ1-6, with D perhaps matching TRBD1 (5 bases). Trimming left V 0 bases short and J 2 bases short, with 14 bases between. The V gene's germline CDR1 is GTSNPN and CDR2 SVGIG (reference sequence). This CDR3 spans 17 amino acids. The CDR3 DNA is TGTGCCTGGAGTGTAGATCGGGGGGTTCCCTATAATTCACCCCTCCACTTT. Its protein product is CAWSVDRGVPYNSPLHF.

This rearrangement joins TRBV3-1 (or the pseudogene TRBV3-2) to TRBJ2-5; 8 bases fit TRBD1. Germline CDR1 LGHDT, CDR2 YNNKEL (reference sequence). Unmatched junction bases numbered 5, after V lost 3 bases and J lost 5 bases. This CDR3 region has 14 residues. CDR3 region: CASSHSGGGETQYF. Written as DNA, the CDR3 is TGTGCCAGCAGCCACTCAGGGGGCGGGGAGACCCAGTACTTC.

The chain joins TRBV11-2 to TRBJ1-6, with D possibly TRBD1 on 6 matching bases. V was pared by 1 base and J by 7 bases, with 14 bases between. There are 16 residues in the CDR3. Germline V gene lookup returns CDR1 SGHAT and CDR2 FQNNGV. Here the CDR3 reads CASSLGYRVENSPLHF. CDR3 nucleotide sequence: TGTGCCAGCAGCTTAGGTTACAGGGTAGAGAATTCACCCCTCCACTTT.

As regards this clone: At the DNA level, this CDR3 is encoded by other sequences in the same sample as well. The chain recombines TRBV5-1 with TRBJ2-1; TRBD2 aligns across 7 bases. V was clipped by 0 bases and J by 1 base; unmatched bases: 7. Germline lookup yields CDR1 SGHRS and CDR2 YFSETQ. This CDR3 spans 17 amino acids. The CDR3 reads CASSLAPSGASYNEQFF. CDR3 nucleotides: TGCGCCAGCAGCTTGGCCCCAAGCGGGGCTTCCTACAATGAGCAGTTCTTC.

The rearrangement uses TRBV5-4 and TRBJ1-1; the D gene is possibly TRBD1 (6 bases). The germline CDR1 and CDR2 sequences are SGHNT and YYREEE (reference sequence). Trimming removed 4 bases at V and 1 base at J, with 14 bases between. This CDR3 is 15 amino acids long. The CDR3 DNA reads TGTGCCAGCAGCGCCCAGACAGGTTCGAACACTGAAGCTTTCTTT. Translation: CASSAQTGSNTEAFF.

The genes are TRBV12-3 or TRBV12-4 and TRBJ1-1; D is unresolved. CDR3 length: 13 residues. The V and J ends lost 6 bases and 1 base respectively, with 9 bases between them. The CDR3 loop is CASSLAENTEAFF. Written as DNA, the CDR3 is TGTGCCAGCAGCCTGGCGGAGAACACTGAAGCTTTCTTT.

This chain links TRBV5-1 with TRBJ2-5; 10 positions agree with TRBD2. Germline assignment: CDR1 SGHRS and CDR2 YFSETQ. The CDR3 has 17 residues. The V gene end was trimmed by 0 bases and the J gene end by 2 bases; junction bases not matched to a gene: 7. The CDR3 bases are TGCGCCAGCAGCTTGGAAGGGACTAGCGTAGGGCAAGAGACCCAGTACTTC. Translation: CASSLEGTSVGQETQYF.

The V call is TRBV6-2 or TRBV6-3, the J call TRBJ1-5; tentative D call: TRBD1 (6 bases). The germline V and J ends were trimmed by 5 bases and 4 bases, with 15 bases remaining between them. This CDR3 contains 15 residues. Germline-derived CDR1 and CDR2 are MNHEY and SVGEGT. CDR3 DNA: TGTGCCAGCAGTGCCTCAGGGGAGACTAATCAGCCCCAGCATTTT. Amino acid sequence: CASSASGETNQPQHF.